This TCR beta chain was documented in a study of vaccination and CD4 T cells after COVID-19. Turning to the study itself: Post-vaccine specimens were obtained a median about 73 days after dose two (range 14 to 241).

Germline V gives CDR1 SEHNR, CDR2 FQNEAQ (reference sequence). V was clipped by 1 base and J by 0 bases, with 6 bases between them. The CDR3 spans 14 residues. CD4+ T cells that had been cultured provided DNA sequenced with the Oncomine TCR Beta short-read assay. TCRdb fed the PCR reads into MiXCR, producing one record per CDR3 protein. The sample contains some 14,000 distinct CDR3 sequences, roughly 41% of which appear only once. A word on this clonotype: The antigen remains unidentified.

The treatment denotes: roughly ten-day PBMC culture with coronavirus spike peptide pools or control peptides (ViraFEST assay). Some 2 million PBMCs were grown per well alongside approximately 9.2 IU/ml IL-2 and 8 to 10 ug/ml peptide pools. V usage is TRBV7-9 and J usage is TRBJ1-1; D is uncertain. Sample: CD4+ T cells from blood, cultured in vitro, taken after SARS-CoV-2 vaccination. The TCR was taken from a human donor who had recovered from COVID-19. The CDR3 reads CASSLDGVNTEAFF. CDR3 DNA sequence: TGTGCCAGCAGCTTAGATGGGGTGAACACTGAAGCTTTCTTT.